These 20 T cell receptor beta chains share one sample of origin, sequenced in a study of blood T cell repertoires in COVID-19 (dated by TCRdb to the early 2020s). The library was produced with the immunoSEQ multiplex PCR assay. TCRdb retrieved this table from immuneACCESS and kept in-frame rearrangements only. Not all clones are present; in checked studies, unresolved V genes account for under half, and no reason is known for the remainder. This sample comprises about 280,000 clones, about four fifths of them detected only once. The ten biggest clones cover roughly 9.4% of the sample. The sequencing input was peripheral blood. Every receptor here comes from a woman aged 45-60 years who had recovered from COVID-19.

The genes are TRBV27 and TRBJ2-1, with D tentatively TRBD2 (6 bases). Trimming took off 5 bases at V and 5 bases at J, with 13 bases between the two ends. The CDR3 is 14 amino acids. Germline assignment: CDR1 MNHEY and CDR2 SMNVEV (reference sequence). This CDR3 is CASSIRAGNNEQFF. The CDR3 nucleotides read TGTGCCAGCAGTATCCGGGCGGGGAACAATGAGCAGTTCTTC.

V gene TRBV6-5 combines with J gene TRBJ2-1, with 7 bases that match TRBD2. The germline gives CDR1 MNHEY, CDR2 SVGAGI. V lost 8 bases and J lost 8; bases outside the gene matches: 6. The CDR3 contains 12 residues. The CDR3 region is CASGRALHEQFF. Here the CDR3 DNA reads TGTGCCAGCGGGAGGGCCCTCCATGAGCAGTTCTTC.

This clone was counted a few times. V and J are TRBV7-9 and TRBJ2-1; possible D gene TRBD2, 6 bases. The germline V gene encodes CDR1 SEHNR and CDR2 FQNEAQ (reference sequence). The V end lost 5 bases, the J end lost 4 bases, and 9 bases lay between the germline ends. CDR3 length equals 13 residues. This chain's CDR3 is CASSPGGYNEQFF. The CDR3 DNA sequence: TGTGCCAGCAGCCCTGGGGGGTACAATGAGCAGTTCTTC.

This clone was seen only once. This sequence joins TRBV7-6 and TRBJ2-3, with 7 bases lining up with TRBD2. In germline, CDR1 is SGHVS, CDR2 FNYEAQ. V dropped 1 base and J dropped 2; count of bases not matched to a gene: 9. The CDR3 totals 17 residues. The CDR3 loop is CASSLGASGFSTDTQYF. Written as DNA, the CDR3 is TGTGCCAGCAGCTTAGGGGCTAGCGGTTTTTCCACAGATACGCAGTATTTT.

As concerns this clone: Different DNA sequences within this sample yield the same CDR3. The CDR3 DNA sequence: TGTGCCAGCAGTAGTCCCGGGACAGGGGGTGGCTACACCTTC. Translating gives CASSSPGTGGGYTF. The gene calls are TRBV28 and TRBJ1-2; TRBD1 aligns across 11 bases. Germline V gene lookup returns CDR1 MDHEN and CDR2 SYDVKM. The CDR3 has 14 amino acids. V shed 5 bases and J 7 bases; nucleotides not matched to a gene: 6.

This chain uses TRBV10-3 with TRBJ1-6; D is ambiguous. This CDR3 contains 13 residues. Germline V CDR1 and CDR2: ENHRY, SYGVKD. V lost 7 bases, J lost 7 bases, and 11 bases lay in between. CDR3 DNA: TGTGCCATCACCCCCGGGGAGAATTCACCCCTCCACTTT. This sequence encodes CAITPGENSPLHF.

The V gene is TRBV10-1, the J gene TRBJ1-1; D is perhaps TRBD1 (6 bases). This CDR3 spans 14 amino acids. Germline CDR1 and CDR2: WNHNN and SYGVQD (reference sequence). V shed 6 bases and J shed 4 bases, with 15 bases lying between them. The CDR3 DNA is TGCGCCAGCAGGGGGGCGCCTTCGGGCACTGAAGCTTTCTTT. Amino acid sequence: CASRGAPSGTEAFF.

The V call is TRBV18, the J call TRBJ1-5; possibly TRBD1 for D (6 bases). Trimming shortened V by 2 bases and J by 5 bases, and 13 bases separated the two germline ends. CDR3 length: 15 amino acids. Germline-derived CDR1 and CDR2 are KGHSH and LQKENI. CDR3 DNA: TGTGCCAGCTCACCAAGGGGGGGCCTAGATCAGCCCCAGCATTTT. Its translation: CASSPRGGLDQPQHF.

The J gene is TRBJ1-1, the V gene TRBV28; 10 bases map to TRBD1. The length of the CDR3 is 15 residues. V lost 6 bases, J lost 6 bases, and 10 bases stayed unmatched. The germline gives CDR1 MDHEN, CDR2 SYDVKM. The CDR3 sequence: CASRHLGTGASEAFF. DNA for the CDR3: TGTGCCAGCAGGCACCTAGGGACAGGGGCCTCTGAAGCTTTCTTT.

The chain's CDR3 is CASSQTGGGGTEAFF. The CDR3 region has the DNA TGTGCCAGCAGCCAGACAGGGGGCGGAGGCACTGAAGCTTTCTTT. The V gene is TRBV27, the J gene TRBJ1-1; TRBD1 agrees at 10 bases. After removal of 6 bases from V and 4 bases from J, the junction contained 8 bases not matched to a gene. The CDR3 has 15 amino acids. Germline CDR1 reads MNHEY; CDR2 reads SMNVEV (reference sequence).

In its sample, this clone was seen once. The chain employs TRBV6-1 and TRBJ2-1; unclear D gene. Trimming left V 1 base short and J 4 bases short, with 11 bases between. Germline CDR1 reads MNHNS; CDR2 reads SASEGT. This CDR3 has 15 residues. DNA of the CDR3: TGTGCCAGCAGTGAAGTTCGTATCAGGTACAATGAGCAGTTCTTC. This encodes CASSEVRIRYNEQFF.

The gene calls are TRBV19 and TRBJ1-3; D not resolved. This CDR3 region has 14 residues. The V and J ends lost 7 bases and 4 bases respectively, with 14 bases between them. Germline CDR1 LNHDA, CDR2 SQIVND (reference sequence). The CDR3 sequence: CASTGARRGNTIYF. In DNA, the CDR3 is TGTGCCAGTACCGGAGCCCGACGCGGAAACACCATATATTTT. Complete variable domain (other parts from reference TRBV19 and TRBJ1-3): DGGITQSPKYLFRKEGQNVTLSCEQNLNHDAMYWYRQDPGQGLRLIYYSQIVNDFQKGDIAEGYSVSREKKESFPLTVTSAQKNPTAFYLCASTGARRGNTIYFGEGSWLTVV.

This chain uses TRBV19 with TRBJ1-1, with TRBD1 identical over 7 bases. This CDR3 spans 14 amino acids. The germline CDR1 and CDR2 sequences are LNHDA and SQIVND (reference sequence). The V and J ends lost 4 bases and 1 base, in that order; junction bases with no gene match: 3. CDR3 residues: CASSKRTGNTEAFF. The CDR3 bases are TGTGCCAGTAGTAAAAGGACAGGGAACACTGAAGCTTTCTTT. Full variable domain (remainder filled in from reference TRBV19 and TRBJ1-1): DGGITQSPKYLFRKEGQNVTLSCEQNLNHDAMYWYRQDPGQGLRLIYYSQIVNDFQKGDIAEGYSVSREKKESFPLTVTSAQKNPTAFYLCASSKRTGNTEAFFGQGTRLTVV.

This sequence joins TRBV7-8 and TRBJ1-1, with D tentatively TRBD1 (6 bases). This CDR3 has 15 residues. V lost 4 bases, J lost 2 bases, and 14 bases lay in between. From germline, CDR1 is SGHVS and CDR2 FQNEAQ. CDR3 in amino acids: CASSSNRVRNTEAFF. CDR3 coding DNA: TGTGCCAGCAGCTCCAACAGGGTTAGAAACACTGAAGCTTTCTTT.

The chain has TRBV7-3 and TRBJ2-7; D gene unclear. V gave up 3 bases and J gave up 6 bases, with 12 bases separating them. CDR3 length equals 13 residues. Germline V CDR1 and CDR2: SGHTA, FQGTGA. In DNA form, the CDR3 reads TGTGCCAGCAGCTTGGCCCTTCGTGGCGAGCAGTACTTC. Translated, it gives CASSLALRGEQYF. Using reference TRBV7-3 and TRBJ2-7 for the parts outside the CDR3, the full variable domain is GAGVSQTPSNKVTEKGKYVELRCDPISGHTALYWYRQSLGQGPEFLIYFQGTGAADDSGLPNDRFFAVRPEGSVSTLKIQRTERGDSAVYLCASSLALRGEQYFGPGTRLTVT.

In nucleotides, the CDR3 is TGTGCCAGCAGCTCCAGGACAGGGGCAGGGGAGCAGTACTTC. It is translated as CASSSRTGAGEQYF. The chain has TRBV13 and TRBJ2-7, with 9 nucleotides matching TRBD1. This CDR3 has 14 residues. V was clipped by 4 bases and J by 7 bases; unmatched bases: 8. Germline CDR1 reads PRHDT; CDR2 reads FYEKMQ (reference sequence).

This chain joins TRBV25-1 and TRBJ2-2; 8 positions match TRBD1. V was pared by 2 bases and J by 4 bases, with 6 bases of the junction left unmatched. Germline V lookup: CDR1 MGHDK, CDR2 SYGVNS. This CDR3 comprises 16 residues. CDR3: CASSEVGQGSTGELFF. Here the CDR3 DNA reads TGTGCCAGCAGTGAAGTCGGACAGGGAAGCACCGGGGAGCTGTTTTTT.

This rearrangement joins TRBV5-1 to TRBJ2-7, with D perhaps TRBD2 (5 bases). Germline V gives CDR1 SGHRS, CDR2 YFSETQ. CDR3 size: 14 residues. The ends were cut back, 0 bases at V and 0 bases at J, with 7 bases in the middle. The CDR3 DNA follows: TGCGCCAGCAGCTTGGCCGGGAACTCCTACGAGCAGTACTTC. Encoded protein: CASSLAGNSYEQYF.

The rearrangement links TRBV4-2 to TRBJ1-6; 7 nucleotides match TRBD1. Germline V gene data show CDR1 as LGHNA and CDR2 as YNFKEQ. V shed 0 bases and J 5 bases; nucleotides not matched to a gene: 7. CDR3 size: 17 residues. The CDR3, as DNA: TGTGCCAGCAGCCAAGATCCCCCGGGACAGAATAATTCACCCCTCCACTTT. It encodes CASSQDPPGQNNSPLHF.

This chain links TRBV28 with TRBJ1-6; 9 nucleotides line up with TRBD1. Germline lookup yields CDR1 MDHEN and CDR2 SYDVKM. The CDR3 consists of 15 residues. After removal of 6 bases from V and 4 bases from J, the junction contained 4 bases not matched to a gene. In DNA, the CDR3 is TGTGCCAGCAGCCTACAGGGGGCGTATAATTCACCCCTCCACTTT. It codes for CASSLQGAYNSPLHF.